This T cell receptor beta chain is from a study of T cells in tuberculosis. Study at large: Sequenced TCRs come from CD1B-GMM tetramer-binding T cells. A South African cohort included IGRA-negative adolescents, latently infected IGRA-positive adolescents and adults with active tuberculosis.

At study entry, adolescents had tuberculin skin tests and IGRA screening. In the case of this clone: What it recognizes is unknown.

Study outcomes and limitations: Using the GMM-specific repertoire gave more than 85% accuracy versus 60% to 70% with motifs.

The CDR3 contains 15 residues. Looked up from germline, CDR1 is MDHEN and CDR2 is SYDVKM. V lost 2 bases, J lost 6 bases, and 4 bases stayed unmatched. Profiling relied on immunoSEQ multiplex PCR, and the TCRdb table lists in-frame clones only, not all of them. The data contain about 35,000 clones, about 90% of them singletons. The chain joins TRBV28 to TRBJ2-3; 11 bases agree with TRBD2. The sequencing sample was made of PBMCs. This receptor was taken from a donor between 10 and 29 years old with latent tuberculosis or without tuberculosis infection. Some clones in this sample may be carry-over from other donors' samples. DNA for the CDR3: TGTGCCAGCAGTTTAACTAGCGGGAGTAGGGATACGCAGTATTTT. Protein sequence: CASSLTSGSRDTQYF.